The 23 T cell receptor beta chains below were found in one sample sequenced in a study of cytomegalovirus exposure and HLA in healthy donors. The table came from immunoSEQ multiplex PCR; TCRdb's copy has only in-frame clones and leaves some out. The repertoire holds some 110,000 clones, with around 94% as singletons. The sequencing sample was made of PBMCs. The receptors originated from a woman under 30 in good health and CMV-seronegative.

The chain joins TRBV7-2 to TRBJ1-6; TRBD1 agrees at 9 bases. Germline V gene data show CDR1 as SGHTA and CDR2 as FQGNSA. J gave up 14 bases and V 10 bases, and 15 bases lay outside the gene matches. CDR3 size: 14 residues. The CDR3 region is CATTQGTGILSLHF. DNA for the CDR3: TGTGCCACGACCCAGGGGACAGGGATTTTGTCCCTCCACTTT. Together with reference TRBV7-2 and TRBJ1-6, the CDR3 gives the full variable domain: GAGVSQSPSNKVTEKGKDVELRCDPISGHTALYWYRQSLGQGLEFLIYFQGNSAPDKSGLPSDRFSAERTGGSVSTLTIQRTQQEDSAVYLCATTQGTGILSLHFGNGTRLTVT.

The genes are TRBV6-5 and TRBJ1-2; 8 nucleotides line up with TRBD1. This CDR3 comprises 13 residues. Germline V gene data show CDR1 as MNHEY and CDR2 as SVGAGI. V was clipped by 6 bases and J by 8 bases; unmatched bases: 8. The CDR3 bases are TGTGCCAGCAGGGACAGGGACTCTCGCGGCTACACCTTC. Its protein is CASRDRDSRGYTF.

This chain uses TRBV18 with TRBJ2-5, with 7 bases that match TRBD1. The CDR3 loop spans 15 amino acids. Per the germline V gene, CDR1 is KGHSH and CDR2 is LQKENI. V was clipped by 0 bases and J by 5 bases; unmatched bases: 6. The CDR3 DNA reads TGTGCCAGCTCACCACCGGAAGGGGGCCGGGAGACCCAGTACTTC. Its protein is CASSPPEGGRETQYF.

V and J are TRBV7-9 and TRBJ1-4, with D uncertain. Germline V CDR1 and CDR2: SEHNR, FQNEAQ (reference sequence). CDR3 length equals 13 residues. The V gene lost 4 bases and the J gene lost 6 bases, with 9 bases spanning the gap. CDR3 in amino acids: CASSSGGYEKLFF. The CDR3 DNA is TGTGCCAGCAGCTCTGGAGGATATGAAAAACTGTTTTTT.

CDR3 sequence (DNA): TGCGCCAGCAGCTCCAGACAGGCCTCTAGCACAGATACGCAGTATTTT. Encoded protein: CASSSRQASSTDTQYF. The chain is built from TRBV5-1 and TRBJ2-3, with a possible D match to TRBD1 (6 bases). V lost 3 bases and J lost 0, with 14 bases in between. This CDR3 has 16 residues. Per germline, CDR1 SGHRS and CDR2 YFSETQ.

This chain joins TRBV7-3 and TRBJ2-5; D gene uncertain. The CDR3 runs to 15 residues. Trimming took off 0 bases at V and 5 bases at J, with 13 bases between the two ends. Germline V gene lookup returns CDR1 SGHTA and CDR2 FQGTGA. The chain's CDR3 is CASSLTGTPLETQYF. CDR3 nucleotides: TGTGCCAGCAGCTTAACTGGCACCCCGTTGGAGACCCAGTACTTC.

The chain carries TRBV27 and TRBJ2-7; D unresolved. The CDR3 sequence is 11 residues long. Trimming shortened V by 3 bases and J by 6 bases, and 6 bases separated the two germline ends. The germline V gene encodes CDR1 MNHEY and CDR2 SMNVEV (reference sequence). The CDR3 coding sequence is TGTGCCAGCAGTTTCCTTTCCGAGCAGTACTTC. Its protein product is CASSFLSEQYF.

The gene calls are TRBV6-1 and TRBJ1-1; D is uncertain. The CDR3 totals 11 residues. Trimming took off 4 bases at V and 7 bases at J, with 7 bases between the two ends. The germline gives CDR1 MNHNS, CDR2 SASEGT. This chain's CDR3 is CASSVQFEAFF. CDR3 bases: TGTGCCAGCAGTGTACAGTTTGAAGCTTTCTTT.

The rearrangement uses TRBV25-1 and TRBJ1-1; D is uncertain. Germline lookup yields CDR1 MGHDK and CDR2 SYGVNS. The CDR3 has 15 residues. The V end lost 5 bases, the J end lost 0 bases, and 13 bases lay between the germline ends. In nucleotides, the CDR3 is TGTGCCAGCAGTTCGGCGGCCTCTGTGAACACTGAAGCTTTCTTT. The encoded protein is CASSSAASVNTEAFF.

The chain recombines TRBV25-1 with TRBJ1-4; 7 bases match TRBD1. V dropped 3 bases and J dropped 7; count of bases not matched to a gene: 11. CDR1 and CDR2 from the germline V gene are MGHDK and SYGVNS. The CDR3 runs 16 residues. CDR3 sequence: CASSDLTGVYSEKLFF. The CDR3 coding sequence is TGTGCCAGCAGTGATCTCACAGGGGTCTATAGTGAAAAACTGTTTTTT.

The chain is built from TRBV11-1 and TRBJ2-5, with TRBD2 matching over 8 bases. Germline V lookup: CDR1 SGHAT, CDR2 FQDESV (reference sequence). There are 18 residues in the CDR3. V gave up 5 bases and J gave up 3 bases; unmatched junction bases: 17. CDR3 DNA sequence: TGTGCCAGCAGCCACATCGGGCGGGGACTAGGGACCGAAGAGACCCAGTACTTC. Its translation is CASSHIGRGLGTEETQYF.

The genes are TRBV7-8 and TRBJ2-3; no clear D gene. V was cut by 1 base and J by 1 base, with 12 bases left in between. The CDR3 has 16 residues. Germline CDR1 is SGHVS and CDR2 is FQNEAQ. The CDR3 loop reads CASSLGPGSRTDTQYF. DNA for the CDR3: TGTGCCAGCAGCTTAGGTCCGGGTTCACGCACAGATACGCAGTATTTT.

The chain joins TRBV7-2 to TRBJ2-1; 10 bases fit TRBD2. The germline CDR1 and CDR2 sequences are SGHTA and FQGNSA. V was pared by 7 bases and J by 6 bases, with 12 bases of the junction left unmatched. This CDR3 region has 16 residues. CDR3 loop: CASTQGLAVRVNEQFF. In DNA form, the CDR3 reads TGTGCCAGCACGCAAGGACTAGCGGTGAGGGTCAATGAGCAGTTCTTC.

The J gene is TRBJ2-5, the V gene TRBV2; 12 bases match TRBD2. The CDR3 runs 18 residues. Germline V lookup: CDR1 SNHLY, CDR2 FYNNEI. With 1 base clipped from V and 0 bases from J, the junction kept 6 bases outside the gene matches. The CDR3 bases are TGTGCCAGCAGTGAAGTCCTTCTAGCGGGGGGGAACCAAGAGACCCAGTACTTC. Amino acids: CASSEVLLAGGNQETQYF.

The rearrangement links TRBV4-1 to TRBJ1-1; 8 positions agree with TRBD1. The trim removed 4 bases at V and 5 bases at J, leaving 9 bases unmatched. CDR1 is MGHRA, CDR2 YSYEKL, per germline. The CDR3 has 15 amino acids. CDR3 region: CASSRLTGDDTEAFF. The CDR3 bases are TGCGCCAGCAGCCGACTGACAGGGGATGATACTGAAGCTTTCTTT.

CDR3 nucleotides: TGTGCCAGCCTGAAACCAAGACAGGGACACTACGAGCAGTACTTC. It is translated as CASLKPRQGHYEQYF. V gene TRBV28 combines with J gene TRBJ2-7; 7 bases match TRBD1. The CDR3 is 15 residues long. The V gene's germline CDR1 is MDHEN and CDR2 SYDVKM. V lost 8 bases, J lost 3 bases, and 13 bases stayed unmatched.

The chain links TRBV7-8 to TRBJ2-7; no clear D. Germline V gene data show CDR1 as SGHVS and CDR2 as FQNEAQ. V lost 3 bases, J lost 0 bases, and 12 bases lay in between. CDR3 length: 15 amino acids. The CDR3 sequence: CASSFGRASSYEQYF. The CDR3 nucleotides are TGTGCCAGCAGCTTCGGCAGAGCGAGCTCCTACGAGCAGTACTTC.

This chain links TRBV9 with TRBJ1-1; D is unclear. The V gene lost 4 bases and the J gene lost 1 base, with 8 bases spanning the gap. The CDR3 has 13 residues. CDR1 SGDLS and CDR2 YYNGEE come from the germline V gene. The CDR3 DNA reads TGTGCCAGCAGCTCTGGCCGGAACACTGAAGCTTTCTTT. It specifies CASSSGRNTEAFF.

The chain recombines TRBV5-1 with TRBJ2-5; 7 bases map to TRBD2. Germline lookup yields CDR1 SGHRS and CDR2 YFSETQ. The CDR3 is 15 residues long. Unmatched junction bases numbered 11, after V lost 4 bases and J lost 5 bases. The CDR3 is CASSLGEGSSETQYF. The CDR3 region has the DNA TGCGCCAGCAGCCTGGGGGAGGGCTCCTCGGAGACCCAGTACTTC.

The chain carries TRBV6-6 and TRBJ2-7; perhaps TRBD2 as D (6 bases). The germline V gene encodes CDR1 MNHNY and CDR2 SVGAGI (reference sequence). Trimming took off 6 bases at V and 6 bases at J, with 12 bases between the two ends. The CDR3 is 12 amino acids. The CDR3 DNA reads as TGTGCCAGCAGGCGGGCGGGACTCGAGCAGTACTTC. As protein: CASRRAGLEQYF.

J is TRBJ2-6 and V is TRBV30; 8 nucleotides align to TRBD1. The CDR3 is made up of 14 amino acids. Germline trimming cut 6 bases from V and 4 bases from J; bases unmatched to any gene: 5. From germline, CDR1 is GTSNPN and CDR2 SVGIG (reference sequence). The CDR3 nucleotides are TGTGCCTGCCCAGGGGGCTCGGGGGCCAACGTCCTGACTTTC. This encodes CACPGGSGANVLTF.

This chain connects TRBV5-5 to TRBJ1-1; perhaps TRBD1 as D (5 bases). Trimming stripped 6 bases from V and 4 bases from J, with 16 bases between. The CDR3 loop spans 14 amino acids. Germline CDR1 is SGHKS and CDR2 is YYEKEE (reference sequence). CDR3 in DNA: TGTGCCAGCACCTGGGGGGGTTCCGGCACTGAAGCTTTCTTT. It yields the protein CASTWGGSGTEAFF.

The V call is TRBV5-1, the J call TRBJ1-1, with D unclear. Deletions cut 2 bases from V and 0 bases from J, with 5 bases between. Germline V gives CDR1 SGHRS, CDR2 YFSETQ. The CDR3 runs 13 residues. CDR3 in amino acids: CASSLTVNTEAFF. CDR3 coding DNA: TGCGCCAGCAGCTTAACAGTGAACACTGAAGCTTTCTTT.